This entry describes one TCR beta chain. Other DNA sequences in this sample translate to the same CDR3. V dropped 0 bases and J dropped 2 bases, with 8 bases sitting between them. This CDR3 has 14 residues. Germline lookup yields CDR1 KGHSH and CDR2 LQKENI. The sample originates from a study of Ad26.COV2.S vaccination and SARS-CoV-2 variants. Assay: immunoSEQ multiplex PCR; the TCRdb copy retains only in-frame clones and omits some. The data show over 300,000 clones, about four fifths seen once. Regarding treatment: about 20 received Ad26.COV2.S at low or high dose, single or two shots; several received placebo; per-sample allocation not given. On day 63 after the first injection, vaccine and placebo recipients gave samples.

This material consisted of peripheral blood, taken in a trial of Ad26.COV2.S vaccine versus placebo. This chain connects TRBV18 to TRBJ2-7; D gene ambiguous. The sequence came from a person between 18 and 65 years old who received the Ad26.COV2.S COVID-19 vaccine or a placebo. CDR3 region: CASSPPSRTYEQYF. The DNA of the CDR3 is TGTGCCAGCTCACCACCCTCGCGGACCTACGAGCAGTACTTC.